These 14 T cell receptor beta chains were all obtained from the same sample, sequenced in a study of T cells after yellow fever vaccination. MiXCR, run by TCRdb on the 5' RACE reads, gives a single entry per CDR3 protein. The sample gives 180,000 or so distinct CDR3 sequences, 11% of which show up once; roughly a third is in the top ten. This sample comprised CD8+ T cells sorted from PBMCs, obtained 15 days after the yellow fever booster vaccination. These receptors came from a man younger than 35 who received the YFV17D yellow fever vaccine.

This sequence joins TRBV19 and TRBJ2-1, with D perhaps TRBD2 (5 bases). Germline V gives CDR1 LNHDA, CDR2 SQIVND (reference sequence). The V and J ends lost 0 bases and 9 bases respectively, with 6 bases between them. This CDR3 comprises 12 residues. The CDR3 spells CASSIDRGEQFF. In nucleotides, the CDR3 is TGTGCCAGTAGTATAGATCGGGGTGAGCAGTTCTTC.

V usage is TRBV6-2 or TRBV6-3 and J usage is TRBJ2-1, with 15 bases fitting TRBD2. V lost 2 bases and J lost 9; bases outside the gene matches: 11. Germline V gene data show CDR1 as MNHEY and CDR2 as SVGEGT. CDR3 length equals 18 residues. CDR3 in amino acids: CASSYRGLAGGRTSEQFF. The CDR3 DNA reads as TGTGCCAGCAGTTACAGGGGACTAGCGGGGGGTCGTACCAGTGAGCAGTTCTTC.

The CDR3 DNA sequence: TGTGCCAGCAGCCCAGAGGACGGAAGCGACGGGGAGCTGTTTTTT. Its protein product is CASSPEDGSDGELFF. V is TRBV7-7 and J is TRBJ2-2; D gene ambiguous. Germline lookup yields CDR1 SSHAT and CDR2 FNYEAQ (reference sequence). V was pared by 5 bases and J by 7 bases, with 17 bases between. This CDR3 has 15 amino acids.

V usage is TRBV24-1 and J usage is TRBJ2-5; D perhaps matches TRBD1 (5 bases). Germline loops: CDR1 KGHDR, CDR2 SFDVKD. The CDR3 sequence is 14 residues long. V gave up 3 bases and J gave up 7 bases, with 14 bases separating them. The CDR3 loop is CATSDPGIVGTQYF. DNA for the CDR3: TGTGCCACCAGTGATCCAGGGATTGTAGGGACCCAGTACTTC.

This clonotype was detected a few times. The chain recombines TRBV11-3 with TRBJ2-3; the match to TRBD1 covers 7 bases. V shed 5 bases, J shed 1 base, and the junction held 6 bases outside the gene matches. The CDR3 has 15 amino acids. Germline lookup yields CDR1 SGHNT and CDR2 YENEEA. The CDR3 sequence is CASSNRGFGTDTQYF. In nucleotides, the CDR3 is TGTGCCAGCAGCAACAGGGGATTCGGCACAGATACGCAGTATTTT. Looking up the rest from reference TRBV11-3 and TRBJ2-3 gives the full variable domain: EAGVVQSPRYKIIEKKQPVAFWCNPISGHNTLYWYLQNLGQGPELLIRYENEEAVDDSQLPKDRFSAERLKGVDSTLKIQPAELGDSAVYLCASSNRGFGTDTQYFGPGTRLTVL.

This clonotype occurred a few times. This sequence joins TRBV7-9 and TRBJ2-2; 7 nucleotides line up with TRBD2. The CDR3 has 16 amino acids. V lost 3 bases, J lost 4 bases, and 8 bases stayed unmatched. Germline CDR1 reads SEHNR; CDR2 reads FQNEAQ (reference sequence). The CDR3 loop reads CASSFYLGGFTGELFF. The DNA of the CDR3 is TGTGCCAGCAGCTTCTACCTGGGGGGGTTCACCGGGGAGCTGTTTTTT.

V usage is TRBV2 and J usage is TRBJ2-7; 9 bases are shared with TRBD1. The length of the CDR3 is 14 residues. Unmatched junction bases numbered 6, after V lost 7 bases and J lost 2 bases. Looked up from germline, CDR1 is SNHLY and CDR2 is FYNNEI. The CDR3 is CASNWGQGPYEQYF. The CDR3 region has the DNA TGTGCCAGCAATTGGGGACAGGGTCCCTACGAGCAGTACTTC.

In this sample, this clonotype turned up many times. The rearrangement joins TRBV11-2 to TRBJ1-1, with D unresolved. CDR3 length: 17 residues. The V end lost 5 bases, the J end lost 0 bases, and 19 bases lay between the germline ends. The germline gives CDR1 SGHAT, CDR2 FQNNGV. The CDR3 DNA sequence: TGTGCCAGCAGCCATAGCGGAGGGCTCGGGGTGAACACTGAAGCTTTCTTT. Translated, it gives CASSHSGGLGVNTEAFF.

V is TRBV4-3 and J is TRBJ2-3; D is possibly TRBD2 (7 bases). V gave up 0 bases and J gave up 2 bases, with 18 bases separating them. CDR1 LGHNA and CDR2 YSLEER come from the germline V gene. CDR3 size: 18 residues. DNA of the CDR3: TGCGCCAGCAGCCAAGATCTCTTGGCGGGGGCAAACACAGATACGCAGTATTTT. Translation: CASSQDLLAGANTDTQYF.

Written as DNA, the CDR3 is TGTGCCAGCAGCTTTGGGGGCAGGGGCTCCTACGAGCAGTACTTC. It specifies CASSFGGRGSYEQYF. The chain has TRBV27 and TRBJ2-7; the D gene is possibly TRBD1 (6 bases). This CDR3 has 15 residues. Trimming stripped 6 bases from V and 0 bases from J, with 15 bases between. CDR1 is MNHEY and CDR2 is SMNVEV in the germline V gene (reference sequence).

The V and J genes are TRBV9 and TRBJ2-3, with 9 positions matching TRBD2. The CDR3 is 16 amino acids. The trim removed 2 bases at V and 4 bases at J, leaving 8 bases unmatched. Germline CDR1 reads SGDLS; CDR2 reads YYNGEE. CDR3 sequence: CASSVVAGAPADTQYF. CDR3 in DNA: TGTGCCAGCAGCGTCGTAGCGGGGGCCCCCGCAGATACGCAGTATTTT.

V gene TRBV21-1 combines with J gene TRBJ2-6; TRBD2, the D gene given by the table, was not confirmed from the DNA. TRBV21-1 is shown as a pseudogene. This CDR3 region has 14 residues. The CDR3 region is CASIYGGGANVLTF. The CDR3 bases are TGTGCCAGCATCTACGGCGGGGGGGCCAACGTCCTGACTTTC.

In this sample, this clonotype turned up a few times. The genes are TRBV20-1 and TRBJ2-7, with TRBD1 as a possible D gene (6 bases). CDR1 DFQATT and CDR2 SNEGSKA come from the germline V gene (reference sequence). V dropped 2 bases and J dropped 2 bases, with 10 bases sitting between them. CDR3 length: 13 amino acids. The CDR3 DNA follows: TGCAGTGCTAGACACAGGGATACCTACGAGCAGTACTTC. Amino acids: CSARHRDTYEQYF.

This chain connects TRBV18 to TRBJ2-5; D unresolved. The CDR3 runs 14 residues. CDR1 is KGHSH and CDR2 is LQKENI in the germline V gene. The V end lost 6 bases, the J end lost 3 bases, and 14 bases lay between the germline ends. The CDR3 is CASSTTNPEETQYF. The CDR3 nucleotides read TGTGCCAGCTCGACGACAAATCCTGAAGAGACCCAGTACTTC.